This entry concerns a single T cell receptor (beta chain). Germline V gene lookup returns CDR1 SNHLY and CDR2 FYNNEI. With V trimmed by 6 bases and J by 5 bases, 10 bases remained unmatched. The CDR3 loop spans 14 amino acids. The data were obtained in a study of technical replicates of blood from a handful of donors. TCRdb keeps only in-frame clones here, not all; method: immunoSEQ multiplex PCR. The sample has about 50,000 clones; about 90% are singletons. Sequenced sample: PBMCs. The rearrangement links TRBV2 to TRBJ2-7; 7 bases are a match to TRBD1. The sequence was obtained from a human donor in good health. Some clones in this sample may be carry-over from other donors' samples. The CDR3 is CASRRRQGENEQYF. Here the CDR3 DNA reads TGTGCCAGCAGGAGGCGACAGGGAGAAAACGAGCAGTACTTC.